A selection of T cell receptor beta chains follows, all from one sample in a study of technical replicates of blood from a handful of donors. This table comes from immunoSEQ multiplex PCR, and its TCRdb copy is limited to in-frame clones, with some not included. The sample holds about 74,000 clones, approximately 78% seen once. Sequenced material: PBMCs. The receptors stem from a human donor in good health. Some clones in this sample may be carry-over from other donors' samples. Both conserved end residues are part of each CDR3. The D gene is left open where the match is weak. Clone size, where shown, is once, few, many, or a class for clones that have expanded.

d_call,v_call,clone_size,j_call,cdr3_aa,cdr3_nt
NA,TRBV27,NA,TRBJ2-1,CASSLSAEWSSYNEQFF,TGTGCCAGCAGTTTATCAGCGGAGTGGAGCTCCTACAATGAGCAGTTCTTC
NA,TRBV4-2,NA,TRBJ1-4,CASSLRARGNEKLFF,TGTGCCAGCAGCCTTCGGGCAAGGGGCAATGAAAAACTGTTTTTT
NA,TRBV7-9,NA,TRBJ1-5,CASSQTGDQPQHF,TGTGCCAGCAGCCAGACGGGGGATCAGCCCCAGCATTTT
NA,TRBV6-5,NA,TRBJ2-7,CASSRFDEQYF,TGTGCCAGCAGCCGGTTTGACGAGCAGTACTTC
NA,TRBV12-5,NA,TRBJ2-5,CASGLGREETQYF,TGTGCTAGTGGTTTGGGCAGGGAAGAGACCCAGTACTTC
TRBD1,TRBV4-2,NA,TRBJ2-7,CASSQAMGQTYYEQYF,TGTGCCAGCAGCCAAGCGATGGGACAGACTTACTACGAGCAGTACTTC
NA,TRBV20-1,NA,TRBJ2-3,CSATREDTQYF,TGCAGTGCTACTCGGGAGGATACGCAGTATTTT
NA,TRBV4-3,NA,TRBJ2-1,CASSRAGRTASEQFF,TGCGCCAGCAGCCGCGCGGGGCGTACGGCGAGTGAGCAGTTCTTC
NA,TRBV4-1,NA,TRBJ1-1,CASSPTSLNTEAFF,TGCGCCAGCAGCCCCACCAGTTTGAACACTGAAGCTTTCTTT
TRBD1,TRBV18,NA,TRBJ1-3,CASSPVYDRAGNTIYF,TGTGCCAGCTCACCAGTTTACGACAGGGCTGGAAACACCATATATTTT
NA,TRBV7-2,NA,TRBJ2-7,CASSPDRSRTYEQYF,TGTGCCAGCAGCCCCGACAGAAGTCGAACCTACGAGCAGTACTTC
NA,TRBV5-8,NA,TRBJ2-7,CASSLEGFGTYEQYF,TGTGCCAGCAGCTTGGAGGGGTTTGGGACCTACGAGCAGTACTTC
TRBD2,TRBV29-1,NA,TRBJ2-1,CSISSGGAGEQFF,TGCAGCATCTCTAGCGGGGGGGCGGGTGAGCAGTTCTTC
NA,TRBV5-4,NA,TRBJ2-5,CASSLARGERETQYF,TGTGCCAGCAGCTTGGCCAGGGGAGAGAGAGAGACCCAGTACTTC
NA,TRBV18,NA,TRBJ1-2,CASSPNVDSSYTF,TGTGCCAGCTCACCAAATGTGGACTCAAGCTACACCTTC
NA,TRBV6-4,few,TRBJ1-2,CASSDRGDGYTF,TGTGCCAGCAGTGACAGGGGTGATGGCTACACCTTC
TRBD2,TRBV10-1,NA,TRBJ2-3,CASSEGLARPPDTQYF,TGCGCCAGCAGTGAGGGACTAGCCCGGCCACCAGATACGCAGTATTTT
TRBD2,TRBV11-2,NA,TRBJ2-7,CASSLEPTSGLYEQYF,TGTGCCAGCAGCTTAGAACCGACTAGCGGGCTTTACGAGCAGTACTTC
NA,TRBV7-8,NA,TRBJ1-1,CASSLEQIEAFF,TGTGCCAGCAGCTTAGAACAGATTGAAGCTTTCTTT
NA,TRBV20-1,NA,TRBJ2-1,CSARDFPFQFF,TGCAGTGCTAGAGATTTCCCGTTCCAGTTCTTC
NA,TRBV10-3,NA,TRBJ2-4,CAISHEQGRLAIQYF,TGTGCCATCAGCCATGAACAGGGGAGGTTGGCCATTCAGTACTTC
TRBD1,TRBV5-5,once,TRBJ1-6,CASSFSGGGSPLHF,TGTGCCAGCAGCTTTTCAGGGGGTGGTTCACCCCTCCACTTT
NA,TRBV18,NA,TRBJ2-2,CASSPRDNANTGELFF,TGTGCCAGCTCACCGAGGGACAACGCGAACACCGGGGAGCTGTTTTTT
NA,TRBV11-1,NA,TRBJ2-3,CASSQPGLGVGDTQYF,TGTGCCAGCAGCCAGCCGGGACTGGGTGTTGGGGATACGCAGTATTTT
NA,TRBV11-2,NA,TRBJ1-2,CASSWGQSYGYTF,TGTGCCAGCAGCTGGGGGCAGTCCTATGGCTACACCTTC
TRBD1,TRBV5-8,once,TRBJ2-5,CASSSGTGRLLRETQYF,TGTGCCAGCAGCTCCGGGACAGGGCGGTTATTACGAGAGACCCAGTACTTC
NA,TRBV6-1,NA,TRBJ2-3,CASSAPSWATDTQYF,TGTGCCAGCAGTGCGCCGAGTTGGGCGACAGATACGCAGTATTTT
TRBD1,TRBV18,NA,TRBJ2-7,CASSPGGQGVYEQYF,TGTGCCAGCTCCCCGGGGGGACAGGGTGTGTACGAGCAGTACTTC
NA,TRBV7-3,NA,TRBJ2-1,CASSTALAGSSYNEQFF,TGTGCCAGCAGCACCGCCCTCGCGGGGAGCTCCTACAATGAGCAGTTCTTC
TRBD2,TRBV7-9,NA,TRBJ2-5,CASSLGVSGSSGETQYF,TGTGCCAGCAGCTTAGGTGTTAGCGGGAGTTCCGGGGAGACCCAGTACTTC
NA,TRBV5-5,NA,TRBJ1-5,CASSLEGGAYSNQPQHF,TGTGCCAGCAGCTTGGAAGGCGGAGCCTATAGCAATCAGCCCCAGCATTTT
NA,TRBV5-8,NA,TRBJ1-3,CASSLWASLSGNTIYF,TGTGCCAGCAGCTTGTGGGCAAGTCTCTCTGGAAACACCATATATTTT
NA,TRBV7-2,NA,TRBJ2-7,CASSLSRYEQYF,TGTGCCAGCAGCCTCTCTAGATACGAGCAGTACTTC
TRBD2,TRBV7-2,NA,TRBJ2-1,CASSSQGLAGGPNEQFF,TGTGCCAGCAGCTCCCAAGGACTAGCGGGAGGGCCTAATGAGCAGTTCTTC
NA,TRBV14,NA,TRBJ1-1,CASSRGGSNEAFF,TGTGCCAGCAGCCGAGGGGGATCCAATGAAGCTTTCTTT
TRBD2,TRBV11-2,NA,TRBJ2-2,CASSTTGGINTGELFF,TGTGCCAGCAGTACGACCGGGGGGATTAACACCGGGGAGCTGTTTTTT
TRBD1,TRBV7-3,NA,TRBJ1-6,CASSRGGPDSPLHF,TGTGCCAGCAGTCGAGGGGGCCCTGATTCACCCCTCCACTTT
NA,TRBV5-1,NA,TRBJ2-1,CASSLPSNEQFF,TGCGCCAGCAGCTTGCCCAGCAATGAGCAGTTCTTC
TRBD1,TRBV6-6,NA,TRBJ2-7,CASRGTGGLYEQYF,TGTGCCAGCAGGGGGACAGGGGGACTCTACGAGCAGTACTTC
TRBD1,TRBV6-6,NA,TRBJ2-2,CASSRHRGQNGELFF,TGTGCCAGCAGCCGTCACAGGGGGCAAAACGGGGAGCTGTTTTTT
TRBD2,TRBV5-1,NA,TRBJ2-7,CASTPFGGGRFNDEQYF,TGCGCCAGCACACCCTTCGGGGGGGGGCGATTCAACGACGAGCAGTACTTC
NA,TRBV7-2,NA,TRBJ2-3,CASSLEGLGSTDTQYF,TGTGCCAGCAGCTTAGAGGGGTTAGGGTCCACAGATACGCAGTATTTT
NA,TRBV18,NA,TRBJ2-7,CASCYARVRNNYYEQYF,TGTGCCAGCTGTTACGCCCGGGTTAGGAACAACTACTACGAGCAGTACTTC